The 20 T cell receptor beta chains reported below all come from one sample, sequenced in a study of cytomegalovirus exposure and HLA in healthy donors. The PCR had 60 Vbeta and 13 Jbeta primers. Generated by immunoSEQ multiplex PCR, the TCRdb table keeps only in-frame clones and is missing some. The table lists approximately 270,000 clones, approximately 80% of them singletons. Specimen: PBMCs. The source is a girl aged 2 to 9 in good health and CMV-seronegative.

The chain carries TRBV28 and TRBJ2-7, with TRBD1 matching over 7 bases. The CDR3 loop spans 15 amino acids. CDR1 and CDR2 (germline): MDHEN, SYDVKM. The V and J ends lost 8 bases and 0 bases, in that order; junction bases with no gene match: 10. The DNA for the CDR3 is TGTGCCAGCGGGAGTTCCGGGACAGCCTCCTACGAGCAGTACTTC. The encoded protein is CASGSSGTASYEQYF.

The chain carries TRBV19 and TRBJ1-3; no clear D. The CDR3 spans 12 residues. Germline V lookup: CDR1 LNHDA, CDR2 SQIVND (reference sequence). Trimming took off 3 bases at V and 7 bases at J, with 7 bases between the two ends. The CDR3 DNA is TGTGCCAGTAGTATGTTACGGAACACCATATATTTT. Translated, it gives CASSMLRNTIYF.

The chain combines TRBV2 with TRBJ1-5; D gene uncertain. Germline V gene sequence: CDR1 SNHLY, CDR2 FYNNEI. This CDR3 spans 15 amino acids. V was trimmed by 5 bases and J by 1 base, leaving 12 bases between them. The CDR3 loop is CASSPPGRSNQPQHF. The CDR3 DNA sequence: TGTGCCAGCAGTCCCCCAGGTAGAAGCAATCAGCCCCAGCATTTT.

V gene TRBV10-3 combines with J gene TRBJ1-5, with 9 bases fitting TRBD1. With 5 bases clipped from V and 5 bases from J, the junction kept 13 bases outside the gene matches. CDR3 length equals 17 residues. Germline V gene data show CDR1 as ENHRY and CDR2 as SYGVKD. The CDR3 region is CAISPDQQGATDQPQHF. CDR3 sequence (DNA): TGTGCCATCAGTCCTGACCAACAGGGGGCAACTGATCAGCCCCAGCATTTT.

The CDR3 DNA reads as TGCGCCAGCAGCCAAGGATATGTTAGTATAGGGGGATCCTTGGGTACTGAAGCTTTCTTT. It yields the protein CASSQGYVSIGGSLGTEAFF. This rearrangement joins TRBV4-1 to TRBJ1-1, with D possibly matching TRBD1 (6 bases). Germline loops: CDR1 MGHRA, CDR2 YSYEKL. The length of the CDR3 is 20 residues. The V gene lost 1 base and the J gene lost 5 bases, with 29 bases spanning the gap.

Only a few counts were recorded for this clone. The chain is built from TRBV4-1 and TRBJ1-4; D might be TRBD1 (6 bases). There are 16 residues in the CDR3. V lost 4 bases, J lost 3 bases, and 15 bases lay in between. Per the germline V gene, CDR1 is MGHRA and CDR2 is YSYEKL. The CDR3 reads CASSPVPRGSNEKLFF. In DNA, the CDR3 is TGCGCCAGCAGCCCCGTCCCCAGGGGTTCTAATGAAAAACTGTTTTTT.

V is TRBV30 and J is TRBJ2-5; 7 positions match TRBD2. Trimming removed 3 bases from V and 4 bases from J; junction bases left unmatched: 8. CDR3 size: 14 residues. Germline assignment: CDR1 GTSNPN and CDR2 SVGIG (reference sequence). This CDR3 is CAWSEVGGRETQYF. The DNA for the CDR3 is TGTGCCTGGAGCGAGGTGGGCGGGAGAGAGACCCAGTACTTC.

This clone was detected only a few times. The chain links TRBV4-1 to TRBJ1-6, with TRBD1 as a possible D gene (5 bases). The CDR3 runs 14 residues. V gave up 1 base and J gave up 8 bases, with 9 bases separating them. Germline V gives CDR1 MGHRA, CDR2 YSYEKL. The CDR3 sequence: CASSQGRVDSPLHF. The CDR3 nucleotides read TGCGCCAGCAGCCAAGGCAGGGTGGATTCACCCCTCCACTTT.

The V and J genes are TRBV5-1 and TRBJ2-1; maybe TRBD2 (6 bases). The V gene lost 4 bases and the J gene lost 9 bases, with 11 bases spanning the gap. The CDR3 totals 12 residues. Germline V lookup: CDR1 SGHRS, CDR2 YFSETQ. In DNA, the CDR3 is TGCGCCAGCAGCCCGCGGGATTTTGAGCAGTTCTTC. Translated: CASSPRDFEQFF.

The genes are TRBV6-5 and TRBJ2-1; 14 bases line up with TRBD2. The CDR3 totals 14 residues. CDR1 and CDR2 from the germline V gene are MNHEY and SVGAGI. V shed 9 bases, J shed 9 bases, and the junction held 7 bases outside the gene matches. CDR3 coding DNA: TGTGCCAGTTTTTCGACTAGCGGGAGGGGTGAGCAGTTCTTC. Protein: CASFSTSGRGEQFF.

This chain links TRBV7-9 with TRBJ2-6; 7 nucleotides agree with TRBD2. Germline trimming cut 5 bases from V and 1 base from J; bases unmatched to any gene: 11. The length of the CDR3 is 18 residues. Germline V CDR1 and CDR2: SEHNR, FQNEAQ (reference sequence). CDR3 residues: CASSPGTVGGSGANVLTF. CDR3 sequence (DNA): TGTGCCAGCAGCCCAGGGACGGTGGGAGGGTCTGGGGCCAACGTCCTGACTTTC.

This rearrangement joins TRBV25-1 to TRBJ2-1, with 8 nucleotides matching TRBD2. With 4 bases clipped from V and 9 bases from J, the junction kept 17 bases outside the gene matches. This CDR3 has 17 residues. Per germline, CDR1 MGHDK and CDR2 SYGVNS. The CDR3 nucleotides are TGTGCCAGCAGTGGGTATGTATGTTTGACTAGCGACTGTGAGCAGTTCTTC. Protein sequence: CASSGYVCLTSDCEQFF. Supplemented by reference TRBV25-1 and TRBJ2-1, the full variable domain reads EADIYQTPRYLVIGTGKKITLECSQTMGHDKMYWYQQDPGMELHLIHYSYGVNSTEKGDLSSESTVSRIRTEHFPLTLESARPSHTSQYLCASSGYVCLTSDCEQFFGPGTRLTVL.

V usage is TRBV19 and J usage is TRBJ1-2; 7 bases are shared with TRBD1. The CDR3 is 13 amino acids. Losses at the gene ends were 6 bases for V and 4 bases for J; bases not matched to a gene: 5. Germline CDR1 is LNHDA and CDR2 is SQIVND (reference sequence). The DNA of the CDR3 is TGTGCCAGTAGCTCCGGGACAGTCTATGGCTACACCTTC. It yields the protein CASSSGTVYGYTF.

This chain uses TRBV28 with TRBJ2-6; no clear D. CDR1 MDHEN and CDR2 SYDVKM come from the germline V gene. V was shortened by 3 bases and J by 2 bases, with 5 bases between the two germline ends. This CDR3 contains 14 residues. CDR3 sequence (DNA): TGTGCCAGCAGTTTGCAGACTGGGGCCAACGTCCTGACTTTC. Translated, it gives CASSLQTGANVLTF.

The chain carries TRBV11-2 and TRBJ1-2, with 9 bases identical to TRBD1. CDR3 length equals 12 residues. CDR1 SGHAT and CDR2 FQNNGV come from the germline V gene. Trimming took 6 bases from V and 4 from J; bases not matched to a gene: 0. The CDR3 is CASRTGGYGYTF. CDR3 sequence (DNA): TGTGCCAGCAGGACAGGGGGCTATGGCTACACCTTC.

The sample holds one count of this clone. CDR3 amino acids: CASAGTSGGYTPGTQYF. The CDR3 DNA sequence: TGCGCCAGCGCCGGGACTAGCGGGGGCTACACTCCCGGGACCCAGTACTTC. V gene TRBV5-1 combines with J gene TRBJ2-5; 14 positions agree with TRBD2. The CDR3 is made up of 17 amino acids. The ends lost 7 bases at V and 7 bases at J; junction bases unmatched: 15. Germline V CDR1 and CDR2: SGHRS, YFSETQ.

The V and J genes are TRBV27 and TRBJ1-6, with D hard to call. The V gene's germline CDR1 is MNHEY and CDR2 SMNVEV (reference sequence). The CDR3 covers 15 residues. Between the trimmed V and J ends, which lost 6 bases and 0 bases, there was a span of 9 bases. The CDR3 here is CASRVGGSYNSPLHF. CDR3 DNA: TGTGCCAGCAGAGTGGGAGGCTCCTATAATTCACCCCTCCACTTT.

The V call is TRBV6-5, the J call TRBJ2-1; TRBD2 matches at 9 bases. The V and J ends lost 6 bases and 10 bases, in that order; junction bases with no gene match: 13. The V gene's germline CDR1 is MNHEY and CDR2 SVGAGI. CDR3 length: 15 residues. CDR3 in DNA: TGTGCCAGCAGCAAGCTAGGGACTAGCCAGTTGGAGCAGTTCTTC. Translating it yields CASSKLGTSQLEQFF.

The V gene is TRBV7-9, the J gene TRBJ2-5, with 7 bases that match TRBD1. In germline, CDR1 is SEHNR, CDR2 FQNEAQ (reference sequence). After removal of 5 bases from V and 5 bases from J, the junction contained 8 bases not matched to a gene. The CDR3 extends over 14 amino acids. CDR3 residues: CASSNRQGLETQYF. The CDR3 coding sequence is TGTGCCAGCAGCAATAGACAGGGTCTGGAGACCCAGTACTTC. The complete variable domain, with remaining parts taken from reference TRBV7-9 and TRBJ2-5, reads DTGVSQNPRHKITKRGQNVTFRCDPISEHNRLYWYRQTLGQGPEFLTYFQNEAQLEKSRLLSDRFSAERPKGSFSTLEIQRTEQGDSAMYLCASSNRQGLETQYFGPGTRLLVL.

The chain recombines TRBV18 with TRBJ1-5; TRBD1 agrees at 7 bases. This CDR3 is built from 16 residues. The trim removed 5 bases at V and 0 bases at J, leaving 7 bases unmatched. Germline V gene lookup returns CDR1 KGHSH and CDR2 LQKENI. The DNA for the CDR3 is TGTGCCAGCTCAGGGACAGAAAACTATAGCAATCAGCCCCAGCATTTT. It codes for CASSGTENYSNQPQHF.